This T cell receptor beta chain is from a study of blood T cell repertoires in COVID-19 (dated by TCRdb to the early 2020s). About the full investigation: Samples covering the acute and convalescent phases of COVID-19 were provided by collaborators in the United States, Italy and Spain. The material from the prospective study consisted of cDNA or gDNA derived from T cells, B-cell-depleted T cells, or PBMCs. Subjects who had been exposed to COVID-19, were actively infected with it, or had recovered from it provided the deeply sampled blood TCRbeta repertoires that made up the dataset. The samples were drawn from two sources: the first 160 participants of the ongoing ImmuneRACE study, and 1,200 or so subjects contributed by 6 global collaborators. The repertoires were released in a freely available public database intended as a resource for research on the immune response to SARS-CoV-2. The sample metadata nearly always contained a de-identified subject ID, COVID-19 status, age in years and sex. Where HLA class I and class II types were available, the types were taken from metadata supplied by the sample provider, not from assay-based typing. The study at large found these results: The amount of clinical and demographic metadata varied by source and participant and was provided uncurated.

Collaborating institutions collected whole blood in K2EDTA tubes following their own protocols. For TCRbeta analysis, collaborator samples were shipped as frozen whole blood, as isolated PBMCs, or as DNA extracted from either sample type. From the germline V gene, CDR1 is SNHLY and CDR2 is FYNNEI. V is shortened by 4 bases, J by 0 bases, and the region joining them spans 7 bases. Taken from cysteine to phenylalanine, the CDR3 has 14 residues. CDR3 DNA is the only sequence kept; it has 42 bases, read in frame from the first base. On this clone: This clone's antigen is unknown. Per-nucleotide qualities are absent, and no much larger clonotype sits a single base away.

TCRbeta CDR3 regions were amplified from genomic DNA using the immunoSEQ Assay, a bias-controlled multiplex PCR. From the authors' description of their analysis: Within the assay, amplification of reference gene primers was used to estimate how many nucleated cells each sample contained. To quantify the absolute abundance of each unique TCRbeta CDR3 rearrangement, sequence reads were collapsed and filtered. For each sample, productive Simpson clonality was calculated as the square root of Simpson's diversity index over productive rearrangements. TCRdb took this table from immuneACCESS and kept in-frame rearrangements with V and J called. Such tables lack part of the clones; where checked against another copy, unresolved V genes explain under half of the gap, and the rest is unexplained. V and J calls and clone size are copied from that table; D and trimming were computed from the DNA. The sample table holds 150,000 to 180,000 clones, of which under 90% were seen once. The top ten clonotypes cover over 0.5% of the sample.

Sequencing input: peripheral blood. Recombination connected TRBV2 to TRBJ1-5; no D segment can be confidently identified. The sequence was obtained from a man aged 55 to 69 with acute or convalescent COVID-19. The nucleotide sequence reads TGTGCCAGCAGTGGTACGAGTAGCAATCAGCCCCAGCATTTT. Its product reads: CASSGTSSNQPQHF. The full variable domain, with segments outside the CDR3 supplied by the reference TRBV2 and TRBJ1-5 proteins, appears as EPEVTQTPSHQVTQMGQEVILRCVPISNHLYFYWYRQILGQKVEFLVSFYNNEISEKSEIFDDQFSVERPDGSNFTLKIRSTKLEDSAMYFCASSGTSSNQPQHFGDGTRLSIL.